These 22 T cell receptor beta chains share one sample of origin, sequenced in a study of OX40 agonist ivuxolimab in advanced cancers. Assay: immunoSEQ multiplex PCR; the TCRdb copy retains only in-frame clones and omits some. The sample has some 85,000 clones; over 75% are singletons. The sample was CD4+ or CD8+ T cells sorted from blood, taken in a trial of the OX40 agonist ivuxolimab. These receptors were obtained from an adult with an advanced solid tumor such as melanoma, head and neck, liver or kidney cancer.

The chain links TRBV7-2 to TRBJ2-3; 7 bases fit TRBD2. The V gene's germline CDR1 is SGHTA and CDR2 FQGNSA. Trimming removed 3 bases from V and 4 bases from J; junction bases left unmatched: 7. The CDR3 contains 15 residues. Here the CDR3 reads CASSFGGGPSDTQYF. For the CDR3, the DNA is TGTGCCAGCAGCTTTGGGGGAGGGCCATCAGATACGCAGTATTTT.

The chain carries TRBV19 and TRBJ2-2; tentatively, D is TRBD2 (5 bases). The ends were cut back, 5 bases at V and 4 bases at J, with 14 bases in the middle. The CDR3 has 15 residues. CDR1 is LNHDA and CDR2 is SQIVND in the germline V gene (reference sequence). The CDR3 region is CASSPGGLGTGELFF. The CDR3 DNA reads TGTGCCAGTAGTCCAGGAGGTTTAGGCACCGGGGAGCTGTTTTTT.

The V call is TRBV7-2, the J call TRBJ2-7; unclear D gene. CDR3 length equals 11 residues. CDR1 is SGHTA, CDR2 FQGNSA, per germline. V lost 5 bases and J lost 5, with 7 bases in between. For the CDR3, the DNA is TGTGCCAGCAGCCCGCTAAACGAGCAGTACTTC. Translation gives CASSPLNEQYF.

This CDR3 reads CASTPLAGDLNNEQFF. The CDR3, as DNA: TGCGCCAGCACGCCACTAGCGGGAGACCTAAACAATGAGCAGTTCTTC. This chain joins TRBV5-1 and TRBJ2-1; 11 bases are a match to TRBD2. The CDR3 has 16 residues. Germline V gives CDR1 SGHRS, CDR2 YFSETQ. J lost 5 bases, V lost 6 bases, and 10 bases had no gene match.

The rearrangement uses TRBV5-4 and TRBJ2-1, with D unresolved. Germline V gene data show CDR1 as SGHNT and CDR2 as YYREEE (reference sequence). The V end was cut by 0 bases, the J end by 4 bases, with 14 bases between. CDR3 length: 16 residues. This chain's CDR3 is CASSLDAPVGYNEQFF. The CDR3 region has the DNA TGTGCCAGCAGCTTGGATGCCCCTGTGGGATACAATGAGCAGTTCTTC.

The chain links TRBV4-2 to TRBJ1-2, with TRBD1 matching 11 bases. J lost 6 bases, V lost 3 bases, and 6 bases had no gene match. The V gene's germline CDR1 is LGHNA and CDR2 YNFKEQ. CDR3 length: 15 amino acids. CDR3 region: CASSQQDRGQNGYTF. The CDR3 region has the DNA TGTGCCAGCAGCCAGCAGGACAGGGGGCAGAATGGCTACACCTTC.

The chain is built from TRBV19 and TRBJ2-2; 13 bases agree with TRBD2. V was pared by 9 bases and J by 1 base, with 8 bases of the junction left unmatched. Germline-derived CDR1 and CDR2 are LNHDA and SQIVND (reference sequence). The CDR3 has 17 residues. For the CDR3, the DNA is TGTGCCAGCCGCCCCTGGACTAGCGGGGGGAACACCGGGGAGCTGTTTTTT. It translates to CASRPWTSGGNTGELFF. The complete variable domain, with remaining parts taken from reference TRBV19 and TRBJ2-2, reads DGGITQSPKYLFRKEGQNVTLSCEQNLNHDAMYWYRQDPGQGLRLIYYSQIVNDFQKGDIAEGYSVSREKKESFPLTVTSAQKNPTAFYLCASRPWTSGGNTGELFFGEGSRLTVL.

The chain has TRBV27 and TRBJ2-1; TRBD2 matches 15 bases. Germline lookup yields CDR1 MNHEY and CDR2 SMNVEV (reference sequence). This CDR3 contains 16 residues. Trimming took 5 bases from V and 7 from J; bases not matched to a gene: 6. The CDR3 DNA follows: TGTGCCAGCAGTATGGGACTAGCGGGAGGAATGAATGAGCAGTTCTTC. This translates into CASSMGLAGGMNEQFF.

This clone was counted only a few times. The chain links TRBV4-3 to TRBJ1-1; TRBD1 is a possible D gene (5 bases). Germline V lookup: CDR1 LGHNA, CDR2 YSLEER. CDR3 length: 15 amino acids. The V gene lost 0 bases and the J gene lost 4 bases, with 12 bases spanning the gap. The CDR3 reads CASSQDEVRGTEAFF. The CDR3 DNA reads TGCGCCAGCAGCCAAGATGAGGTAAGGGGCACTGAAGCTTTCTTT.

V and J are TRBV10-1 and TRBJ2-2; no reliable D call. Per the germline V gene, CDR1 is WNHNN and CDR2 is SYGVQD (reference sequence). V was cut by 6 bases and J by 6 bases, with 11 bases left in between. The CDR3 extends over 13 amino acids. The CDR3 DNA is TGCGCCAGCAGAGCCGGGTCCCCCGGGGAGCTGTTTTTT. Translation gives CASRAGSPGELFF.

The V gene is TRBV6-1, the J gene TRBJ2-5; D possibly corresponds to TRBD1 (5 bases). Germline V lookup: CDR1 MNHNS, CDR2 SASEGT. V gave up 2 bases and J gave up 1 base, with 17 bases separating them. This CDR3 is 17 amino acids long. The CDR3 sequence is CASSETAYRRAQETQYF. The CDR3 DNA follows: TGTGCCAGCAGTGAAACAGCTTACCGCAGGGCCCAAGAGACCCAGTACTTC.

The rearrangement links TRBV6-1 to TRBJ1-1; 11 bases map to TRBD1. The ends lost 9 bases at V and 12 bases at J; junction bases unmatched: 9. The CDR3 spans 12 residues. Germline V gene lookup returns CDR1 MNHNS and CDR2 SASEGT. The CDR3 protein is CASHPGQGVTFF. For the CDR3, the DNA is TGTGCCAGTCATCCGGGACAGGGGGTAACTTTCTTT.

The chain recombines TRBV19 with TRBJ2-2; either TRBD1 or TRBD2 may fit D (7 bases each). V gave up 6 bases and J gave up 4 bases, with 12 bases separating them. The CDR3 has 14 residues. In germline, CDR1 is LNHDA, CDR2 SQIVND (reference sequence). The CDR3 DNA follows: TGTGCCAGTAGGAGCAGGGGGGGCACCGGGGAGCTGTTTTTT. The encoded protein is CASRSRGGTGELFF.

The rearrangement uses TRBV6-5 and TRBJ2-7; D not resolved. V was cut by 8 bases and J by 2 bases, with 16 bases left in between. Germline values: CDR1 MNHEY, CDR2 SVGAGI. The CDR3 spans 14 residues. Written as DNA, the CDR3 is TGTGCCAGCCGGTCCCCGGCGACCCCCTACGAGCAGTACTTC. Residues: CASRSPATPYEQYF.

The chain carries TRBV12-5 and TRBJ2-7; the match to TRBD2 covers 13 bases. Germline trimming cut 3 bases from V and 7 bases from J; bases unmatched to any gene: 3. The CDR3 totals 14 residues. The V gene's germline CDR1 is LGHNT and CDR2 FRNRAP. CDR3 amino acids: CASGLGLAGEEQYF. CDR3 DNA sequence: TGTGCTAGTGGTTTAGGACTAGCGGGAGAGGAGCAGTACTTC.

The chain is built from TRBV10-3 and TRBJ2-6; 12 bases match TRBD1. From germline, CDR1 is ENHRY and CDR2 SYGVKD. Trimming at V came to 7 bases and at J to 1 base, leaving 14 bases not matched to a gene. The CDR3 contains 20 residues. This chain's CDR3 is CAITGGSGTGGVSGANVLTF. DNA for the CDR3: TGTGCCATCACCGGGGGATCCGGGACAGGGGGCGTTTCTGGGGCCAACGTCCTGACTTTC.

This chain connects TRBV19 to TRBJ2-1; 10 bases agree with TRBD2. CDR3 size: 16 residues. Trimming cost V 5 bases and J 0 bases; bases outside gene matches: 4. CDR1 is LNHDA, CDR2 SQIVND, per germline (reference sequence). The CDR3 DNA follows: TGTGCCAGTAGTGAGCGACTAGCGGGCTCCTACAATGAGCAGTTCTTC. This codes for CASSERLAGSYNEQFF.

This clone was picked up one time. V usage is TRBV2 and J usage is TRBJ1-4, with TRBD1 as a possible D gene (5 bases). From germline, CDR1 is SNHLY and CDR2 FYNNEI. The CDR3 has 13 residues. Trimming pared 8 bases from V and 7 bases from J, leaving 14 bases between. The CDR3 DNA follows: TGTGCCAGCGAGAGGGGTCTCGGTGAAAAACTGTTTTTT. Its protein is CASERGLGEKLFF.

This clone was counted only a few times. V is TRBV10-3 and J is TRBJ2-7; the D gene is possibly TRBD1 (5 bases). The CDR3 has 12 residues. Germline CDR1 is ENHRY and CDR2 is SYGVKD. The ends were cut back, 6 bases at V and 3 bases at J, with 9 bases in the middle. Written as DNA, the CDR3 is TGTGCCATCAGGGACACCAACTACGAGCAGTACTTC. Translation gives CAIRDTNYEQYF.

The rearrangement joins TRBV7-9 to TRBJ2-7; D is possibly TRBD1 (6 bases). Per germline, CDR1 SEHNR and CDR2 FQNEAQ (reference sequence). V lost 1 base to trimming and J lost 5 bases, with 12 bases between them. This CDR3 contains 14 residues. CDR3 nucleotides: TGTGCCAGCAGCTTAGGGCACAGGGTCCACGAGCAGTACTTC. Encoded protein: CASSLGHRVHEQYF.

The chain is built from TRBV5-1 and TRBJ1-1; D perhaps matches TRBD1 (5 bases). The germline V gene encodes CDR1 SGHRS and CDR2 YFSETQ. This CDR3 has 16 residues. V lost 4 bases and J lost 0, with 16 bases in between. The CDR3: CASSLGWGPMNTEAFF. The CDR3 DNA follows: TGCGCCAGCAGCCTTGGGTGGGGCCCTATGAACACTGAAGCTTTCTTT.

The chain links TRBV7-2 to TRBJ2-1, with D tentatively TRBD1 or TRBD2 (5 bases each). The CDR3 is 14 residues long. The V gene lost 3 bases and the J gene lost 3 bases, with 9 bases spanning the gap. In germline, CDR1 is SGHTA, CDR2 FQGNSA. The CDR3 here is CASSLSGGYNEQFF. The CDR3 bases are TGTGCCAGCAGCTTGTCTGGGGGCTACAATGAGCAGTTCTTC.